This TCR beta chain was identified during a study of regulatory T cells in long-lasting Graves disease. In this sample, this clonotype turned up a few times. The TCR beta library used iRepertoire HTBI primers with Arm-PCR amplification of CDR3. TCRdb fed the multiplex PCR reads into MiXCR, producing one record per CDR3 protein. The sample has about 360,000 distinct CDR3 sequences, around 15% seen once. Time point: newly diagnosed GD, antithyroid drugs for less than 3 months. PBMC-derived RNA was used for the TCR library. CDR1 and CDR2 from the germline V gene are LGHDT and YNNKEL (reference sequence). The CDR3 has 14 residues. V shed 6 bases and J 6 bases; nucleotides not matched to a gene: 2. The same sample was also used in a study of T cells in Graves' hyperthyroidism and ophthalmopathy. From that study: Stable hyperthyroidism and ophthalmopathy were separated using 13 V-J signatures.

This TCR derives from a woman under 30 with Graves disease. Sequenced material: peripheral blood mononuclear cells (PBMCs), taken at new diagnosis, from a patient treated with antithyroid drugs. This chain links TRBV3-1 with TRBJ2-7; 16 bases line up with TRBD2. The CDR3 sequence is CASRGLAGGREQYF. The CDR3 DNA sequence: TGTGCCAGCAGGGGACTAGCGGGGGGGCGCGAGCAGTACTTC.